The 24 T cell receptor beta chains below come from one sample, sequenced in a study of T cell clonality in common variable immunodeficiency. This table comes from immunoSEQ multiplex PCR, and its TCRdb copy is limited to in-frame clones, with some not included. In total the sample includes about 43,000 clones, none of them seen once. The sample consisted of peripheral blood mononuclear cells. The source is a person aged 18 to 69 in good health.

On this clone: The CDR3 goes on 3 residues after the read ends, and that part is filled in from the germline J gene. The J gene is TRBJ2-5, the V gene TRBV5-1; possibly TRBD2 for D (5 bases). The V end was cut by 3 bases, the J end by 1 base, with 10 bases between. The CDR3 covers 14 residues. CDR1 is SGHRS, CDR2 YFSETQ, per germline. The covered CDR3 bases are TGCGCCAGCAGCTCTACGGGGTTCCAAGAGACC. Its protein product is CASSSTGFQET. The full CDR3 protein is CASSSTGFQETQYF.

In its sample, this clone was seen many times. The sequenced part of the CDR3 DNA is TGCGCCAGCAGGCGGGTCTACGAG. As protein: CASRRVYE. The CDR3, in full, reads CASRRVYEQYF. The chain uses TRBV23-1 and TRBJ2-7; D may be TRBD2 (5 bases). The read gets to within 3 residues of the CDR3 end, and the germline J gene fills in the rest. TRBV23-1 is labeled an ORF, and its function is uncertain. V shed 6 bases and J shed 3 bases, with 6 bases lying between them. The CDR3 loop spans 11 amino acids.

The sample holds many counts of this clone. Read data end 3 residues before the CDR3 end; the end is taken from the germline J gene. The genes are TRBV5-1 and TRBJ2-7, with 9 nucleotides matching TRBD2. Germline V CDR1 and CDR2: SGHRS, YFSETQ. The trim removed 0 bases at V and 2 bases at J, leaving 3 bases unmatched. The CDR3 sequence is 15 residues long. Incomplete CDR3 DNA: TGCGCCAGCAGCTTGGAGCTAGCGGGAACCTACGAG. Translation: CASSLELAGTYE. The complete CDR3 sequence is CASSLELAGTYEQYF.

The table lists this clone with many counts. The CDR3 end falls 3 residues outside the read, so it is completed with the germline J gene. The V gene is TRBV5-1, the J gene TRBJ1-1; D gene uncertain. There are 15 residues in the CDR3. Germline V gene lookup returns CDR1 SGHRS and CDR2 YFSETQ. The V gene lost 2 bases and the J gene lost 5 bases, with 16 bases spanning the gap. The DNA read from the CDR3 is TGCGCCAGCAGCTTACGTGACCTCGCGGGTACTGAA. Protein product: CASSLRDLAGTE. The full CDR3 reads CASSLRDLAGTEAFF. Based on the CDR3 plus reference TRBV5-1 and TRBJ1-1, the full variable domain is KAGVTQTPRYLIKTRGQQVTLSCSPISGHRSVSWYQQTPGQGLQFLFEYFSETQRNKGNFPGRFSGRQFSNSRSEMNVSTLELGDSALYLCASSLRDLAGTEAFFGQGTRLTVV.

There are many counts of this clone. The sequence runs out 3 residues before the end of the CDR3; the remainder is reconstructed from the germline J gene. Additional DNA sequences in this sample encode the identical CDR3. The rearrangement joins TRBV5-1 to TRBJ2-3; D ambiguous. This CDR3 region has 13 residues. Germline CDR1 SGHRS, CDR2 YFSETQ. The ends were cut back, 0 bases at V and 1 base at J, with 3 bases in the middle. The CDR3 spells CASSLAGTDTQYF. The DNA read from the CDR3 is TGCGCCAGCAGCTTGGCGGGCACAGATACG.

This clone was detected many times. The missing CDR3 end, 3 residues past where the read stops, is filled in from the germline J gene. The chain employs TRBV30 and TRBJ1-5; a weak D match, TRBD1 (6 bases). CDR1 and CDR2 from the germline V gene are GTSNPN and SVGIG (reference sequence). The CDR3 is 15 residues long. V was trimmed by 2 bases and J by 4 bases, leaving 15 bases between them. The CDR3 region is CAWSTFDRMNQPQHF. Partial CDR3 DNA: TGTGCCTGGAGTACCTTCGACAGGATGAATCAGCCC.

Many counts were recorded for this clone. The CDR3 is cut off 3 residues early in the read; its end comes from the germline J gene. V is TRBV6-1 and J is TRBJ2-5; 8 bases agree with TRBD2. Trimming cost V 1 base and J 4 bases; bases outside gene matches: 2. The germline V gene encodes CDR1 MNHNS and CDR2 SASEGT. The CDR3 spans 14 residues. The CDR3: CASSEVLAGETQYF. The part of the CDR3 DNA that was read is TGTGCCAGCAGTGAAGTCCTAGCGGGAGAGACC.

This clone was observed many times. The germline gene is not matched at one end of the junction; a read error may be the cause. CDR3 DNA (partial): TGCGCCAGCAGCCAACGCGATGAA. The encoded protein is CASSQRDE. The full CDR3 sequence reads CASSQRDEAFF. The chain joins TRBV4-2 to TRBJ1-1; no definite D call. Read sequence stops 3 residues before the CDR3 end, and the germline J gene provides the missing end. The CDR3 is made up of 11 amino acids. Per germline, CDR1 LGHNA and CDR2 YNFKEQ.

This clone appeared many times. The CDR3 end falls 3 residues outside the read, so it is completed with the germline J gene. The J gene is TRBJ1-6, the V gene TRBV30; 8 bases align to TRBD1. The germline gives CDR1 GTSNPN, CDR2 SVGIG (reference sequence). The CDR3 has 17 residues. The J segment lost 9 bases and the V segment lost 3 bases, leaving 16 bases of the junction unmatched. Partial CDR3 DNA: TGTGCCTGGAGAGATGCCAGGGGGCAGTCATTAGGTTCACCC. As protein: CAWRDARGQSLGSP. The whole CDR3 protein reads CAWRDARGQSLGSPLHF.

This clone was seen at least ten times. The read finishes 3 residues shy of the CDR3 end, and the germline J gene is used to complete it. The V and J genes are TRBV7-9 and TRBJ1-2; TRBD1 matches at 7 bases. The germline V gene has CDR1 SEHNR and CDR2 FQNEAQ (reference sequence). V was clipped by 5 bases and J by 4 bases; unmatched bases: 4. The CDR3 extends over 13 amino acids. The CDR3 loop reads CASSPGQIYGYTF. The sequenced CDR3 bases are TGTGCCAGCAGCCCGGGACAGATCTATGGC.

A word on this clone: The read stops 3 residues short of the end of the CDR3; the missing end is completed from the germline J gene. The V and J genes are TRBV7-9 and TRBJ2-3; 8 bases line up with TRBD1. This CDR3 region has 15 residues. Germline values: CDR1 SEHNR, CDR2 FQNEAQ (reference sequence). Incomplete CDR3 DNA: TGTGCCAGCAGCTCAACGGGACAGGCCATTCGGCCG. It codes for CASSSTGQAIRP. The whole CDR3 reads CASSSTGQAIRPQYF.

This clone was observed at least ten times. The CDR3 extends 3 residues past the end of the read, so its final part is completed from the germline J gene. The chain employs TRBV7-9 and TRBJ1-2; 11 nucleotides align to TRBD1. V trimming: 5 bases; J trimming: 4 bases; junction bases outside the gene matches: 3. Germline V gene lookup returns CDR1 SEHNR and CDR2 FQNEAQ (reference sequence). The CDR3 contains 14 residues. The sequenced part of the CDR3 DNA is TGTGCCAGCAGCCCCGGACAGGGGGCCTATGGC. Amino acid sequence: CASSPGQGAYG. The whole CDR3 sequence reads CASSPGQGAYGYTF. Based on the CDR3 plus reference TRBV7-9 and TRBJ1-2, the full variable domain is DTGVSQNPRHKITKRGQNVTFRCDPISEHNRLYWYRQTLGQGPEFLTYFQNEAQLEKSRLLSDRFSAERPKGSFSTLEIQRTEQGDSAMYLCASSPGQGAYGYTFGSGTRLTVV.

Ten or more counts support this clone. Read coverage stops 3 residues before the CDR3 terminus; the germline J gene supplies the remainder. V and J are TRBV20-1 and TRBJ2-5; 9 bases agree with TRBD2. Trimming took 3 bases from V and 5 from J; bases not matched to a gene: 10. The germline CDR1 and CDR2 sequences are DFQATT and SNEGSKA (reference sequence). The CDR3 runs to 15 residues. Incomplete CDR3 DNA: TGCAGTGCTAGCCGTCCCGGGACTAGCTCTGAGACC. Translation: CSASRPGTSSET. The CDR3 in its entirety is CSASRPGTSSETQYF.

This clone was detected many times. The observed sequence ends 3 residues before the CDR3 terminus, with the missing tail filled in from the germline J gene. The V call is TRBV5-1, the J call TRBJ1-5, with D perhaps matching TRBD1 (5 bases). Trimming shortened V by 4 bases and J by 6 bases, and 11 bases separated the two germline ends. Looked up from germline, CDR1 is SGHRS and CDR2 is YFSETQ. CDR3 size: 13 residues. CDR3 DNA (partial): TGCGCCAGCAGCGGGGGGGACGGTCAGCCC. This encodes CASSGGDGQP. The entire CDR3 is CASSGGDGQPQHF.

This clone was counted at least ten times. Sequencing ends 3 residues short of the CDR3 end; the germline J gene provides the rest. The chain recombines TRBV7-3 with TRBJ2-3, with a weak D call TRBD2 (5 bases). Deletions cut 2 bases from V and 0 bases from J, with 12 bases between. Germline CDR1 reads SGHTA; CDR2 reads FQGTGA. The CDR3 covers 16 residues. The CDR3 here is CASSLPAALSTDTQYF. The covered CDR3 bases are TGTGCCAGCAGCTTACCAGCGGCCCTTAGCACAGATACG.

There are a few counts of this clone. The read comes to an end 3 residues before the CDR3 does, leaving the germline J gene to fill in the end. The V and J genes are TRBV11-2 and TRBJ2-3; TRBD1 matches at 10 bases. The junction had 3 bases not matched to a gene; V was cut back by 5 bases and J by 1 base. The CDR3 is 15 amino acids. CDR1 is SGHAT and CDR2 is FQNNGV in the germline V gene. CDR3 region: CASSPGQGGTDTQYF. The sequenced part of the CDR3 DNA is TGTGCCAGCAGCCCCGGACAGGGGGGCACAGATACG.

This clone has a count of ten or more. Read sequence stops 3 residues before the CDR3 end, and the germline J gene provides the missing end. V and J are TRBV5-4 and TRBJ2-7, with TRBD1 matching 10 bases. This CDR3 contains 14 residues. Germline V gene sequence: CDR1 SGHNT, CDR2 YYREEE (reference sequence). J lost 4 bases, V lost 4 bases, and 5 bases had no gene match. The CDR3 loop reads CASSPGQGRYEQYF. The CDR3 DNA, read in part, is TGTGCCAGCAGCCCGGGACAGGGGAGGTACGAG.

This clone has ten or more counts. The read terminates 3 residues before the CDR3 end, so the remaining end is supplied by the germline J gene. The chain carries TRBV7-6 and TRBJ2-7, with D possibly being TRBD1 (5 bases). Germline lookup yields CDR1 SGHVS and CDR2 FNYEAQ. This CDR3 is 14 amino acids long. V was clipped by 0 bases and J by 6 bases, with 12 bases between them. CDR3: CASSLAGRVGEQYF. The CDR3 DNA, read in part, is TGTGCCAGCAGCTTAGCAGGCAGGGTAGGCGAG.

This clone appeared many times. The read finishes 3 residues shy of the CDR3 end, and the germline J gene is used to complete it. This chain uses TRBV20-1 with TRBJ1-5; tentatively, D is TRBD1 (5 bases). CDR1 DFQATT and CDR2 SNEGSKA come from the germline V gene (reference sequence). Trimming removed 2 bases at V and 0 bases at J, with 8 bases between. The CDR3 spans 14 residues. The covered CDR3 bases are TGCAGTGCTAGACAGGGTTTTAGCAATCAGCCC. Its translation is CSARQGFSNQP. The whole CDR3 protein is CSARQGFSNQPQHF.

On this clone: The read gets to within 3 residues of the CDR3 end, and the germline J gene fills in the rest. V gene TRBV30 combines with J gene TRBJ1-2; TRBD1 agrees at 8 bases. The CDR3 spans 13 residues. CDR1 and CDR2 (germline): GTSNPN, SVGIG (reference sequence). CDR3 amino acids: CAWRRGQGYDYTF. CDR3 DNA (partial): TGTGCCTGGAGAAGAGGACAGGGCTACGAC.

This clone appeared many times. The read ends 3 residues early relative to the CDR3; the germline J gene fills the gap. The J gene is TRBJ2-7, the V gene TRBV7-2; the match to TRBD2 covers 10 bases. V was pared by 0 bases and J by 0 bases, with 5 bases of the junction left unmatched. Germline V gene sequence: CDR1 SGHTA, CDR2 FQGNSA. The CDR3 runs to 17 residues. The CDR3 is CASSLASSGGPSYEQYF. CDR3 DNA (partial): TGTGCCAGCAGCTTAGCCTCTAGCGGGGGTCCCTCCTACGAG.

This clone was detected many times. The read terminates 3 residues before the CDR3 end, so the remaining end is supplied by the germline J gene. J is TRBJ1-4 and V is TRBV19; D gene ambiguous. This CDR3 region has 13 residues. Trimming stripped 8 bases from V and 5 bases from J, with 12 bases between. Germline V gene data show CDR1 as LNHDA and CDR2 as SQIVND (reference sequence). CDR3 bases read: TGTGCCAGTGGTCGAGGAGGGAATGAAAAA. Protein product: CASGRGGNEK. The entire CDR3 reads CASGRGGNEKLFF.

This clone appeared many times. A much more abundant neighbour one base away suggests this may be a read error. The sequence runs out 3 residues before the end of the CDR3; the remainder is reconstructed from the germline J gene. This CDR3 is also generated by other DNA sequences in the sample. The chain carries TRBV5-5 and TRBJ1-1; D call uncertain. This CDR3 has 13 amino acids. Trimming shortened V by 5 bases and J by 0 bases, and 8 bases separated the two germline ends. Looked up from germline, CDR1 is SGHKS and CDR2 is YYEKEE (reference sequence). The CDR3 sequence is CASSWALNTEAFF. The DNA read from the CDR3 is TGTGCCAGCAGTTGGGCCCTGAACACTGAA. The whole variable domain, remainder taken from reference TRBV5-5 and TRBJ1-1, is DAGVTQSPTHLIKTRGQQVTLRCSPISGHKSVSWYQQVLGQGPQFIFQYYEKEERGRGNFPDRFSARQFPNYSSELNVNALLLGDSALYLCASSWALNTEAFFGQGTRLTVV.

This clone has ten or more counts. Read coverage stops 3 residues before the CDR3 terminus; the germline J gene supplies the remainder. J is TRBJ2-2 and V is TRBV30; a weak D match, TRBD1 (5 bases). The germline CDR1 and CDR2 sequences are GTSNPN and SVGIG (reference sequence). CDR3 length equals 14 residues. Trimming shortened V by 0 bases and J by 1 base, and 6 bases separated the two germline ends. CDR3 bases read: TGTGCCTGGAGTGTCACAGGGAACACCGGGGAG. Translating it yields CAWSVTGNTGE. The CDR3 in its entirety is CAWSVTGNTGELFF. Drawing the rest from reference TRBV30 and TRBJ2-2, the complete variable domain is SQTIHQWPATLVQPVGSPLSLECTVEGTSNPNLYWYRQAAGRGLQLLFYSVGIGQISSEVPQNLSASRPQDRQFILSSKKLLLSDSGFYLCAWSVTGNTGELFFGEGSRLTVL.